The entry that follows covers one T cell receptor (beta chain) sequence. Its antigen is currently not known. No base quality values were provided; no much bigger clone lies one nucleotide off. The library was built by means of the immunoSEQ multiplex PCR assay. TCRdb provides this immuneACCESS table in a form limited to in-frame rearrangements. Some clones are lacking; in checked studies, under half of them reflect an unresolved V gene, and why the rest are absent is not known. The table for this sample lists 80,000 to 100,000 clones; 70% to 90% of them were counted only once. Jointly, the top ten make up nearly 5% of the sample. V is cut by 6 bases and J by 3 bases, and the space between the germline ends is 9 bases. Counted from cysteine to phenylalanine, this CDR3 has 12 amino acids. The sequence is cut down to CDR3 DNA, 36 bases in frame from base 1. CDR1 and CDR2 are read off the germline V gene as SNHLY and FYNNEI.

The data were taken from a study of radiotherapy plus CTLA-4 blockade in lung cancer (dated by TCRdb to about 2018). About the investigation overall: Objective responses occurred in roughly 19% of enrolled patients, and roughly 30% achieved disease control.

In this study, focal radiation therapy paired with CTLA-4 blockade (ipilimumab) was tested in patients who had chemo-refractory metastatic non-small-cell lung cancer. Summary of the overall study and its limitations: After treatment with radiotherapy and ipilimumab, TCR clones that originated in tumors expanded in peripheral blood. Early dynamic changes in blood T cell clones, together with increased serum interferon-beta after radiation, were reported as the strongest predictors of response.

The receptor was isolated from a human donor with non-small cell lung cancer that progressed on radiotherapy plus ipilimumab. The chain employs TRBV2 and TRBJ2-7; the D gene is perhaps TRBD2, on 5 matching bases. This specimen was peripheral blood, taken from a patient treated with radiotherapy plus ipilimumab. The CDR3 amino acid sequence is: CASSRDRYEQYF. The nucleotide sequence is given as TGTGCCAGCAGCCGGGATCGCTACGAGCAGTACTTC.